This entry is about one TCR beta chain. What it binds is not known. The data originate from a study of vaccination and CD4 T cells after COVID-19. Cultured CD4+ T-cell DNA underwent Oncomine TCR Beta short-read sequencing. TCRdb re-derived calls from the PCR reads in MiXCR, one entry per CDR3 protein. The sample includes over 20,000 distinct CDR3 sequences, under 55% of them seen just once. Treatment indicated: approximately nine-day PBMC culture with coronavirus spike peptide pools or control peptides (ViraFEST assay). Sequenced sample: CD4+ T cells from blood, cultured in vitro. The receptor's source is a human donor who had recovered from COVID-19.

CDR3 bases: TGTGCCATCAGCCCGCTGACAGCTAGGAGCTCCTACAATGAGCAGTTCTTC. Amino acids: CAISPLTARSSYNEQFF. The V and J genes are TRBV10-3 and TRBJ2-1, with D perhaps matching TRBD1 (5 bases). Trimming left V 6 bases short and J 0 bases short, with 18 bases between. Germline lookup yields CDR1 ENHRY and CDR2 SYGVKD. The CDR3 spans 17 residues.